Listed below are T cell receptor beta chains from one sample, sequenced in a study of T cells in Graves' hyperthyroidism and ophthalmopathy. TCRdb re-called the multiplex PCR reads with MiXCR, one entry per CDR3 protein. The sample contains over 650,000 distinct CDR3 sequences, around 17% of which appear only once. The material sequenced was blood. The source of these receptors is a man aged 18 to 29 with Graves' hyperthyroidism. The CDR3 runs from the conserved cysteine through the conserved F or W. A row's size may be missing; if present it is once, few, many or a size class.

CSARDLGQGEYEQYF | TRBV20-1 | few | TRBJ2-7
CASPKSSGGASTDTQYF | TRBV2 | - | TRBJ2-3
CSAREPSGTDTQYF | TRBV20-1 | - | TRBJ2-3
CASSPDRTGNTIYF | TRBV18 | many | TRBJ1-3
CASSNRGLRAEAFF | TRBV6-2/TRBV6-3 | few | TRBJ1-1
CASSPGLVAAGELFF | TRBV18 | many | TRBJ2-2
CASSLGTGYGYTF | TRBV28 | many | TRBJ1-2
CATSRDLAGMGRNEQFF | TRBV15 | few | TRBJ2-1
CASSLTGGHTEASF | TRBV12-3/TRBV12-4 | - | TRBJ1-1
CSAPNRGSGNQPQHF | TRBV20-1 | - | TRBJ1-5
CASSRNGRGRSDTQYF | TRBV27 | many | TRBJ2-3
CASSYSRTNEQFF | TRBV6-2/TRBV6-3 | many | TRBJ2-1
CASSPGTGGPNYGYTF | TRBV7-2 | few | TRBJ1-2
CASSMTLAGESEQYF | TRBV19 | few | TRBJ2-7
CASSLGLAGGVRNEQFF | TRBV11-2 | many | TRBJ2-1
CASSLSGRLYNEQFF | TRBV11-2 | many | TRBJ2-1
CAIRQGSGNTIYF | TRBV10-3 | few | TRBJ1-3
CASSLGEGRGYTF | TRBV28 | few | TRBJ1-2
CASSFIAVLGEQYF | TRBV28 | many | TRBJ2-7